This passage covers 4 T cell receptor beta chains from one sample sequenced in a study of shared clonotypes between healthy human individuals. The repertoire was sequenced with immunoSEQ multiplex PCR; TCRdb's copy has only in-frame clones and lacks some. Here the sample spans some 2 million clones, 85% to 95% being singletons. Positive CCR7 selection of CD45RO-negative cells yielded the naive CD8 cells, and terminally differentiated effector memory CD45RA+ cells were excluded. Sample: naive CD8+ T cells sorted from blood. The origin of the receptors is a man aged 18 to 30 in good health.

The V gene is TRBV6-1, the J gene TRBJ2-1; 10 nucleotides agree with TRBD2. Trimming took 8 bases from V and 0 from J; bases not matched to a gene: 4. Germline V lookup: CDR1 MNHNS, CDR2 SASEGT. The CDR3 spans 15 residues. The CDR3 DNA sequence: TGTGCCAGCGGTTTAGCGGGAGGCTCCTACAATGAGCAGTTCTTC. Its protein is CASGLAGGSYNEQFF.

This chain uses TRBV25-1 with TRBJ2-7, with D perhaps TRBD1 (5 bases). Germline V gives CDR1 MGHDK, CDR2 SYGVNS. Trimming took off 1 base at V and 0 bases at J, with 10 bases between the two ends. The CDR3 spans 15 residues. The CDR3 sequence is CASSEWWGRSYEQYF. DNA for the CDR3: TGTGCCAGCAGTGAATGGTGGGGCCGCTCCTACGAGCAGTACTTC.

The chain carries TRBV6-6 and TRBJ1-6; tentative D call: TRBD1 (5 bases). Trimming pared 7 bases from V and 7 bases from J, leaving 11 bases between. The germline V gene encodes CDR1 MNHNY and CDR2 SVGAGI (reference sequence). CDR3 length: 13 residues. The CDR3 reads CASTGGGNSPLHF. Written as DNA, the CDR3 is TGTGCCAGCACCGGGGGAGGGAATTCACCCCTCCACTTT.

J is TRBJ2-3 and V is TRBV27; D tentatively fits TRBD1 or TRBD2 (5 bases each). Germline V gene lookup returns CDR1 MNHEY and CDR2 SMNVEV (reference sequence). CDR3 length: 17 residues. V gave up 7 bases and J gave up 1 base, with 21 bases separating them. CDR3 residues: CASNPLGVLGGTDTQYF. CDR3 sequence (DNA): TGTGCCAGCAATCCCCTGGGGGTACTAGGTGGCACAGATACGCAGTATTTT.